The 5 T cell receptor beta chains presented below share a single source sample, sequenced in a study of blood T cell repertoires in COVID-19. Some clones are missing from TCRdb's copy, which holds only in-frame ones; the method was immunoSEQ multiplex PCR. Here the sample spans 50,000 or so clones, around nine tenths being singletons. Sequencing was performed on peripheral blood. The receptor source for this set is a man between 45 and 60 years old with active COVID-19.

The J gene is TRBJ2-5, the V gene TRBV5-1; 8 nucleotides agree with TRBD1. The CDR3 has 16 amino acids. J was trimmed by 5 bases and V by 2 bases; bases with no gene match: 11. Germline V gene data show CDR1 as SGHRS and CDR2 as YFSETQ. CDR3 sequence reads: CASSFGPGGELETQYF. For the CDR3, the DNA is TGCGCCAGCAGCTTTGGCCCAGGGGGCGAATTGGAGACCCAGTACTTC. Combining the CDR3 with reference TRBV5-1 and TRBJ2-5 gives the whole variable domain KAGVTQTPRYLIKTRGQQVTLSCSPISGHRSVSWYQQTPGQGLQFLFEYFSETQRNKGNFPGRFSGRQFSNSRSEMNVSTLELGDSALYLCASSFGPGGELETQYFGPGTRLLVL.

The gene calls are TRBV19 and TRBJ2-7; 8 bases are shared with TRBD2. The CDR3 length is 14 residues. The germline V gene encodes CDR1 LNHDA and CDR2 SQIVND (reference sequence). Trimming cost V 5 bases and J 1 base; bases outside gene matches: 4. The CDR3: CASSAAGGSYEQYF. The CDR3 DNA sequence: TGTGCCAGTAGTGCGGCGGGGGGATCCTACGAGCAGTACTTC. The full variable domain, its missing parts supplied by reference TRBV19 and TRBJ2-7, is DGGITQSPKYLFRKEGQNVTLSCEQNLNHDAMYWYRQDPGQGLRLIYYSQIVNDFQKGDIAEGYSVSREKKESFPLTVTSAQKNPTAFYLCASSAAGGSYEQYFGPGTRLTVT.

DNA for the CDR3: TGCGCCAGCAGCCAAGAGCAGCTAGCGGGGACAGATACGCAGTATTTT. This translates into CASSQEQLAGTDTQYF. This chain links TRBV4-1 with TRBJ2-3, with TRBD2 matching 9 bases. V shed 0 bases and J 3 bases; nucleotides not matched to a gene: 4. CDR1 and CDR2 (germline): MGHRA, YSYEKL. The CDR3 covers 16 residues.

The J gene is TRBJ1-6, the V gene TRBV2, with D perhaps matching TRBD1 (6 bases). CDR1 is SNHLY and CDR2 is FYNNEI in the germline V gene. The CDR3 consists of 16 residues. V was shortened by 0 bases and J by 7 bases, with 13 bases between the two germline ends. CDR3 in DNA: TGTGCCAGCAGTGAAGCCCCCACAGGGTTGAATTCACCCCTCCACTTT. This codes for CASSEAPTGLNSPLHF.

This chain joins TRBV5-1 and TRBJ1-1, with D maybe TRBD1 (6 bases). CDR3 length: 13 amino acids. V lost 4 bases to trimming and J lost 5 bases, with 12 bases between them. From germline, CDR1 is SGHRS and CDR2 YFSETQ. The CDR3 nucleotides read TGCGCCAGCAGCCCTCGAGGGGGAACTGAAGCTTTCTTT. Protein: CASSPRGGTEAFF. The full variable domain, in which reference TRBV5-1 and TRBJ1-1 provide the parts outside the CDR3, is KAGVTQTPRYLIKTRGQQVTLSCSPISGHRSVSWYQQTPGQGLQFLFEYFSETQRNKGNFPGRFSGRQFSNSRSEMNVSTLELGDSALYLCASSPRGGTEAFFGQGTRLTVV.